This TCR beta chain was recorded in a study of Tregs in tolerant kidney transplant recipients. Profiling relied on immunoSEQ multiplex PCR, and the TCRdb table lists in-frame clones only, not all of them. The sample records about 64,000 clones, 70% to 90% being singletons. V shed 1 base and J 8 bases; nucleotides not matched to a gene: 5. The CDR3 runs 14 residues. Germline CDR1 and CDR2: SGHAT and FQNNGV. Recipients received nonmyeloablative bone marrow transplants from related graft donors, with transient mixed chimerism. Thawed PBMCs were FACS-sorted into unstimulated CD4+CD25+CD127- regulatory T cells, CD4+CD25- non-regulatory cells, CD4 and CD8 cells.

The material sequenced was CD4+ T cells from blood (PBMCs), taken 6 months after the transplant. The clonotype originates from a human patient who received a combined kidney and bone marrow transplant. Some of these T cells may belong to the graft donor. This sequence joins TRBV11-2 and TRBJ2-7, with TRBD2 matching over 10 bases. CDR3 DNA: TGTGCCAGCAGCTTAGCTAGCGGGAGAACGCAGCAGTACTTC. It codes for CASSLASGRTQQYF. Drawing the rest from reference TRBV11-2 and TRBJ2-7, the complete variable domain is EAGVAQSPRYKIIEKRQSVAFWCNPISGHATLYWYQQILGQGPKLLIQFQNNGVVDDSQLPKDRFSAERLKGVDSTLKIQPAKLEDSAVYLCASSLASGRTQQYFGPGTRLTVT.